These 9 T cell receptor beta chains share one sample of origin, sequenced in a study of graft-versus-host responses after intestinal transplantation. Antigen specificity for these receptors is unknown. The data were produced by immunoSEQ multiplex PCR, yet TCRdb's version contains in-frame clones alone and is incomplete. The sample holds 85,000 to 90,000 clones, 85% to 90% seen once. This specimen was unstimulated CD4+ T cells sorted from spleen or lymph node cells, taken before intestinal transplant. The source of these receptors is a human donor who received an intestinal transplant.

The chain couples TRBV9 to TRBJ2-6; perhaps TRBD2 as D (5 bases). The CDR3 sequence is 16 residues long. V was shortened by 0 bases and J by 2 bases, with 9 bases between the two germline ends. Looked up from germline, CDR1 is SGDLS and CDR2 is YYNGEE. The CDR3 is CASSVGYGTGANVLTF. DNA for the CDR3: TGTGCCAGCAGCGTAGGCTACGGGACTGGGGCCAACGTCCTGACTTTC.

The CDR3 reads CASSVGGLLSYEQYF. The DNA of the CDR3 is TGCGCCAGCAGCGTGGGGGGGCTTTTGTCCTACGAGCAGTACTTC. V gene TRBV5-1 combines with J gene TRBJ2-7; D may be TRBD2 (7 bases). Germline V CDR1 and CDR2: SGHRS, YFSETQ. The CDR3 is 15 amino acids. V was cut by 4 bases and J by 1 base, with 15 bases left in between.

The chain recombines TRBV5-1 with TRBJ2-1, with D possibly TRBD2 on 6 matching bases. The length of the CDR3 is 14 residues. The V gene lost 4 bases and the J gene lost 2 bases, with 10 bases spanning the gap. Germline CDR1 SGHRS, CDR2 YFSETQ. The CDR3 spells CASSPGGPYNEQFF. Here the CDR3 DNA reads TGCGCCAGCAGCCCCGGGGGACCCTACAATGAGCAGTTCTTC. Combining the CDR3 with reference TRBV5-1 and TRBJ2-1 gives the whole variable domain KAGVTQTPRYLIKTRGQQVTLSCSPISGHRSVSWYQQTPGQGLQFLFEYFSETQRNKGNFPGRFSGRQFSNSRSEMNVSTLELGDSALYLCASSPGGPYNEQFFGPGTRLTVL.

The chain combines TRBV10-3 with TRBJ1-1; D might be TRBD1 (5 bases). The germline CDR1 and CDR2 sequences are ENHRY and SYGVKD. The CDR3 spans 14 residues. CDR3 amino acids: CASDRTPGGTEAFF. The CDR3 DNA reads as TGTGCATCAGATCGGACCCCGGGGGGGACTGAAGCTTTCTTT.

This clone was observed once. The rearrangement joins TRBV5-1 to TRBJ2-3; D perhaps matches TRBD1 (6 bases). V gave up 4 bases and J gave up 0 bases, with 21 bases separating them. The germline V gene has CDR1 SGHRS and CDR2 YFSETQ. The CDR3 consists of 18 residues. The CDR3 bases are TGCGCCAGCAGCCGAAAAGGTCCGGGGACACCAAGCACAGATACGCAGTATTTT. It specifies CASSRKGPGTPSTDTQYF. The full variable domain, with the rest looked up from reference TRBV5-1 and TRBJ2-3, is KAGVTQTPRYLIKTRGQQVTLSCSPISGHRSVSWYQQTPGQGLQFLFEYFSETQRNKGNFPGRFSGRQFSNSRSEMNVSTLELGDSALYLCASSRKGPGTPSTDTQYFGPGTRLTVL.

The chain carries TRBV18 and TRBJ2-7; 10 nucleotides match TRBD2. Germline-derived CDR1 and CDR2 are KGHSH and LQKENI. Trimming at V came to 3 bases and at J to 2 bases, leaving 7 bases not matched to a gene. The length of the CDR3 is 16 residues. The CDR3 protein is CASSPPGLATTYEQYF. The CDR3 coding sequence is TGTGCCAGCTCACCTCCGGGACTAGCGACTACCTACGAGCAGTACTTC.

The chain links TRBV5-6 to TRBJ2-3, with 9 bases matching TRBD1. Germline V CDR1 and CDR2: SGHDT, YYEEEE. The V gene end was trimmed by 5 bases and the J gene end by 5 bases; junction bases not matched to a gene: 6. The CDR3 is 14 residues long. CDR3 loop: CASSSGQGVDTQYF. CDR3 sequence (DNA): TGTGCCAGCAGTTCGGGACAGGGTGTAGATACGCAGTATTTT.

The V and J genes are TRBV10-3 and TRBJ2-7; TRBD1 matches 8 bases. CDR1 and CDR2 from the germline V gene are ENHRY and SYGVKD. This CDR3 spans 15 amino acids. The junction had 6 bases not matched to a gene; V was cut back by 2 bases and J by 3 bases. The DNA of the CDR3 is TGTGCCATCAGTGAGGGTGGGACAGGCCACTACGAGCAGTACTTC. Encoded protein: CAISEGGTGHYEQYF.

The rearrangement links TRBV2 to TRBJ1-1, with D tentatively TRBD1 (6 bases). This CDR3 has 12 residues. Germline values: CDR1 SNHLY, CDR2 FYNNEI. V shed 5 bases and J shed 7 bases, with 11 bases lying between them. The CDR3: CASSFDRFEAFF. CDR3 DNA sequence: TGTGCCAGCAGTTTTGACAGGTTTGAAGCTTTCTTT.